These T cell receptor beta chains were read from a single sample in a study of cytomegalovirus exposure and HLA in healthy donors. Sequencing was performed with immunoSEQ multiplex PCR; in TCRdb, only in-frame clones are kept and a portion is missing. Of 70,000 or so clones listed, 94% are singletons. Sequenced input: PBMCs. These TCRs come from a man between 18 and 35 years old in good health and CMV-seropositive. CDR3s include the opening cysteine and the closing phenylalanine or tryptophan. D genes are given only for firm matches. Size tells how often a clone was seen (once, few, many) or the class of an expanded clone, and some rows leave it out.

v_call	d_call	j_call	clone_size	cdr3_nt	cdr3_aa
TRBV19	TRBD1	TRBJ2-7	NA	TGTGCCAGTAGCCCGGACAGGGGCCACACCTACGAGCAGTACTTC	CASSPDRGHTYEQYF
TRBV28	NA	TRBJ2-1	NA	TGTGCCAGCAGTTCCCCGTCCGGGAGCCCATACAATGAGCAGTTCTTC	CASSSPSGSPYNEQFF
TRBV15	TRBD2	TRBJ2-5	NA	TGTGCCACCAGCAGGGGGACTAGCGGGAGCGAGACCCAGTACTTC	CATSRGTSGSETQYF
TRBV19	NA	TRBJ2-3	NA	TGTGCCAGTAGTATGGTAAAATCACTCACAGATACGCAGTATTTT	CASSMVKSLTDTQYF
TRBV28	TRBD1	TRBJ1-1	once	TGTGCCAGCAGGGCGCCAGGGGGACAGTGGACTGAAGCTTTCTTT	CASRAPGGQWTEAFF
TRBV18	NA	TRBJ1-1	NA	TGTGCCAGCTCACCCGTTCCGGGGGCTGAAGCTTTCTTT	CASSPVPGAEAFF
TRBV7-2	TRBD1	TRBJ2-7	NA	TGTGCCAGCAGTCGAGACAGGGGAAGTTACGAGCAGTACTTC	CASSRDRGSYEQYF
TRBV4-1	NA	TRBJ2-7	NA	TGCGCCAGCAGCCAAGAAGAGGCAGCATCACTCTACGAGCAGTACTTC	CASSQEEAASLYEQYF
TRBV4-1	TRBD2	TRBJ2-4	NA	TGCGCCAGCAGCCAAATCCACGAGGACGCGGGGGGCGCCCCCAACTTC	CASSQIHEDAGGAPNF
TRBV30	TRBD2	TRBJ2-7	NA	TGTGCCTGGAGTGTACTTTCCGGGGGGAGCTCCTACGAGCAGTACTTC	CAWSVLSGGSSYEQYF
TRBV27	TRBD2	TRBJ2-3	once	TGTGCCAGCAGTCTCCAAGCGGGGTCTAGCACAGATACGCAGTATTTT	CASSLQAGSSTDTQYF
TRBV9	TRBD2	TRBJ2-3	NA	TGTGCCAGCAGCGATTCACTAGCGGAGAGAAACACAGATACGCAGTATTTT	CASSDSLAERNTDTQYF
TRBV7-9	TRBD1	TRBJ2-7	few	TGTGCCAGCAGCTTAGATAGGACAGGGATTACCTACGAGCAGTACTTC	CASSLDRTGITYEQYF
TRBV7-2	TRBD2	TRBJ2-1	NA	TGTGCCAGCAGCGCGGGACTAGCGGGCATGTACAATGAGCAGTTCTTC	CASSAGLAGMYNEQFF
TRBV9	NA	TRBJ2-3	NA	TGTGCCAGCAGCGCTCCCTACAGGGCTAGCACAGATACGCAGTATTTT	CASSAPYRASTDTQYF
TRBV9	TRBD1	TRBJ2-7	NA	TGTGCCAGCAGCGGGGGGACAGGGCCATCCTACGAGCAGTACTTC	CASSGGTGPSYEQYF
TRBV2	NA	TRBJ2-2	once	TGTGCCAGCAGCGGGACGAACACCGGGGAGCTGTTTTTT	CASSGTNTGELFF
TRBV2	NA	TRBJ1-5	NA	TGTGCCAGCAGGCGGGAAGGAGATCAGCCCCAGCATTTT	CASRREGDQPQHF
TRBV7-3	TRBD1	TRBJ2-7	NA	TGTGCCAGCAGCCCCAGACAGGGTAGACTTTACGAGCAGTACTTC	CASSPRQGRLYEQYF
TRBV6-6	NA	TRBJ1-5	once	TGTGCCAGCAGTCTTCAGATGAATCAGCCCCAGCATTTT	CASSLQMNQPQHF